The clone carrying this T cell receptor (beta chain) was recorded a few times. Its cognate antigen is unknown. Assay used: immunoSEQ multiplex PCR; TCRdb lists only in-frame clones, some missing. Among roughly 9,800 clones listed, approximately 70% were seen once. This record belongs to a study of T cells in tumors after PD-1 blockade. Study context: Daily vismodegib 150 mg continued in a subset of anti-PD-1-treated patients. Tumor samples averaged about 26,000 templates (range about 554-100,000) and some 6,000 unique clonotypes. Whole-study findings and limits: Approximately 43% of tumor TCR clonotypes were also found in blood.

Tumor biopsies came from the same primary tumor site before and after PD-1 blockade. V was shortened by 4 bases and J by 6 bases, with 11 bases between the two germline ends. Germline assignment: CDR1 SGHRS and CDR2 YFSETQ. There are 13 residues in the CDR3. Specimen: tumor tissue, collected after anti-PD-1 treatment. This receptor was obtained from a human donor with basal cell carcinoma. This chain links TRBV5-1 with TRBJ1-5; D not resolved. The CDR3 nucleotides read TGCGCCAGCAGCAAAGGTAGTGGTCAGCCCCAGCATTTT. Its protein product is CASSKGSGQPQHF.